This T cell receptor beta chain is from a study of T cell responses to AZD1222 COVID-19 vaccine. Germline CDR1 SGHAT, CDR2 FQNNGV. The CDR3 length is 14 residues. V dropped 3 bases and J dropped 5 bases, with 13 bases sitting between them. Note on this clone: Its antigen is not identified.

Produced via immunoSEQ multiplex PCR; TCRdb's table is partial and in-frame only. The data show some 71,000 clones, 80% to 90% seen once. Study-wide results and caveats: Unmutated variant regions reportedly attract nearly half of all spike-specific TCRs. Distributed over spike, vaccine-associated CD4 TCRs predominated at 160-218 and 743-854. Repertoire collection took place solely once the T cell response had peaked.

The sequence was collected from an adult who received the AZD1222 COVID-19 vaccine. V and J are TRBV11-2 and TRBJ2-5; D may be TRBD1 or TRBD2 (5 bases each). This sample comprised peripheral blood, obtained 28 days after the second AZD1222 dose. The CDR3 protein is CASSLGDLMETQYF. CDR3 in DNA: TGTGCCAGCAGCTTGGGGGACCTGATGGAGACCCAGTACTTC. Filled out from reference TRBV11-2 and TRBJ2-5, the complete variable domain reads EAGVAQSPRYKIIEKRQSVAFWCNPISGHATLYWYQQILGQGPKLLIQFQNNGVVDDSQLPKDRFSAERLKGVDSTLKIQPAKLEDSAVYLCASSLGDLMETQYFGPGTRLLVL.